This TCR beta chain was found in a study of regulatory T cells in long-lasting Graves disease. Regarding time point: newly diagnosed GD, antithyroid drugs for less than 3 months. From PBMCs, RNA was extracted and then used to make the TCR library. The CDR3 is made up of 14 amino acids. CDR1 is KGHSH, CDR2 LQKENI, per germline. The V end was cut by 0 bases, the J end by 2 bases, with 8 bases between. This clonotype was seen ten or more times. Sequencing libraries for TCR beta were prepared with iRepertoire HTBI primers and Arm-PCR of CDR3 regions. TCRdb redid the calling of the multiplex PCR reads with MiXCR, one entry per CDR3 protein. The sample has 550,000 to 650,000 distinct CDR3 sequences, about 15% seen once. This sample also belongs to another study, concerning T cells in Graves' hyperthyroidism and ophthalmopathy. That work adds: Those with hyperthyroidism were 18 to 65 years old, newly diagnosed, and ill for under 2 months. Clinical symptoms, serum thyroxine and TRAb, thyroid ultrasound and orbital computed tomography together formed the diagnostic basis. RT-PCR in the first round (using the HTBI primer set) targeted the TCR CDR3.

The sequenced sample was peripheral blood mononuclear cells (PBMCs), obtained at new diagnosis, from a patient treated with antithyroid drugs. The TCR originated in a man in his late teens or twenties with Graves disease. This chain joins TRBV18 and TRBJ2-7; D perhaps matches TRBD2 (5 bases). The CDR3 DNA follows: TGTGCCAGCTCACCACCCGGGGTCGCCTACGAGCAGTACTTC. Amino acids: CASSPPGVAYEQYF.